A selection of T cell receptor beta chains follows, all from one sample in a study of graft-versus-host responses after intestinal transplantation. No antigen has been identified for these receptors. Method: immunoSEQ multiplex PCR; TCRdb's copy keeps in-frame clones and lacks some. The sample carries 85,000 to 90,000 clones, about 90% recorded once. This specimen consisted of unstimulated CD4+ T cells sorted from spleen or lymph node cells, obtained before intestinal transplant. The source of these receptors is a human donor who received an intestinal transplant. The CDR3 runs from the conserved cysteine through the conserved F or W. The D gene is left open where the match is weak. Clone size is shown for a subset of rows, as once, few, many or a class of expanded clone.

j_gene	v_gene	abundance	d_gene	CDR3nt	CDR3aa
TRBJ1-1	TRBV5-1	.	.	TGCGCCAGCAGCTTGTCGGTGGGAGGAAGCATGAACACTGAAGCTTTCTTT	CASSLSVGGSMNTEAFF
TRBJ2-3	TRBV5-1	.	.	TGCGCCAGCAGCCTCGGGGAGCCAACAGATACGCAGTATTTT	CASSLGEPTDTQYF
TRBJ1-2	TRBV7-8	few	TRBD1	TGTGCCAGCAGCATTCAGGGGGCGCTTGGCTACACCTTC	CASSIQGALGYTF
TRBJ2-1	TRBV5-5	.	TRBD2	TGTGCCAGCAGCCAGGGACTAGCGGCTACCTCCTACAATGAGCAGTTCTTC	CASSQGLAATSYNEQFF
TRBJ1-6	TRBV5-8	.	.	TGTGCCAGCAGCTCGCAACAGGGCTCCGACGATAATTCACCCCTCCACTTT	CASSSQQGSDDNSPLHF
TRBJ1-5	TRBV16	.	.	TGTGCCAGCAGCCAAGAGGGCAGAACTAGCAATCAGCCCCAGCATTTT	CASSQEGRTSNQPQHF
TRBJ2-2	TRBV19	.	TRBD2	TGTGCCAGTAGCCCCAGCCGGCTAGCGGGGCAAAAAACCGGGGAGCTGTTTTTT	CASSPSRLAGQKTGELFF
TRBJ2-7	TRBV7-8	.	.	TGTGCCAGCAGTCCAGGTCCCAGGGAGCAGTACTTC	CASSPGPREQYF
TRBJ1-2	TRBV6-1	.	TRBD1	TGTGCCAGTTTTTACGCGGACAGGGGGCCCGGCTACACCTTC	CASFYADRGPGYTF
TRBJ2-7	TRBV5-1	.	.	TGCGCCAGCAGCTTGGCTGGACAGCCCTACGAGCAGTACTTC	CASSLAGQPYEQYF
TRBJ2-7	TRBV7-2	.	TRBD2	TGTGCCAGCAGCTCCGTAGCGGGGTTGACCTACGAGCAGTACTTC	CASSSVAGLTYEQYF
TRBJ2-3	TRBV7-2	.	TRBD2	TGTGCCAGCAGCTTATTCGGGGGGGGTACAGATACGCAGTATTTT	CASSLFGGGTDTQYF
TRBJ1-2	TRBV5-1	.	.	TGCGCCAGCAGCCCCCAATCGCAGGGTAGGTCGAGCTATGGCTACACCTTC	CASSPQSQGRSSYGYTF
TRBJ1-3	TRBV10-1	.	.	TGCGCCAGCAGTGAGTCCGGGGTCGTGAGTGGAAACACCATATATTTT	CASSESGVVSGNTIYF
TRBJ2-7	TRBV5-6	.	TRBD1	TGTGCCAGCAGCTCCACAGGGGAAACCTACGAGCAGTACTTC	CASSSTGETYEQYF
TRBJ2-2	TRBV7-3	.	TRBD1	TGTGCCAGCAGCGAACCGGGACAGGGGACCGGGGAGCTGTTTTTT	CASSEPGQGTGELFF
TRBJ2-5	TRBV7-7	.	.	TGTGCTAGCAGCGACGGCGGGTACTTC	CASSDGGYF
TRBJ2-7	TRBV2	once	.	TGTGCCAGCAGCCTCCGACAAGCCGACTACGAGCAGTACTTC	CASSLRQADYEQYF
TRBJ1-2	TRBV6-6	.	.	TGTGCCAGCAGTCGACAGAACTGGGGCTACACCTTC	CASSRQNWGYTF
TRBJ2-6	TRBV27	.	.	TGTGCCAGCAGTCCCTGGAGTCCTGGGGCCAACGTCCTGACTTTC	CASSPWSPGANVLTF
TRBJ1-2	TRBV28	.	TRBD1	TGTGCCAGCAGTTCCACAGGGGGGGGCTATGGCTACACCTTC	CASSSTGGGYGYTF
TRBJ1-1	TRBV4-1	.	TRBD1	TGCGCCAGCAGCCGTACTAGACAGGGCCCGAACACTGAAGCTTTCTTT	CASSRTRQGPNTEAFF
TRBJ1-5	TRBV7-9	.	.	TGTGCCAGCAGCACAACCCGAAGGGGTGAAGGTCAGCCCCAGCATTTT	CASSTTRRGEGQPQHF
TRBJ1-1	TRBV19	.	.	TGTGCCAGTAGTATCACGGCAGGGCGCTCAGGGCTCACTGAAGCTTTCTTT	CASSITAGRSGLTEAFF
TRBJ2-2	TRBV10-2	.	TRBD2	TGCGCCAGCAGTCCTAGCGGGGGCCCCCGGGCCGGGGAGCTGTTTTTT	CASSPSGGPRAGELFF
TRBJ1-2	TRBV2	.	.	TGTGCCAGCAGCGACTCATATGGCTACACCTTC	CASSDSYGYTF
TRBJ1-3	TRBV6-1	.	.	TGTGCCAGCAGGGTCGACAGAGGCTCTGGAAACACCATATATTTT	CASRVDRGSGNTIYF
TRBJ1-4	TRBV5-1	.	.	TGCGCCAGCAGCTTAGGACAGCCTAATGAAAAACTGTTTTTT	CASSLGQPNEKLFF
TRBJ1-2	TRBV27	.	TRBD1	TGTGCCAGCAGTTTGTGGACAGGGGGCGAAGTCAGTGGCTACACCTTC	CASSLWTGGEVSGYTF
TRBJ1-6	TRBV19	.	TRBD1	TGTGCCAGTAGTATTGGCCAGGGGGGTTCACCCCTCCACTTT	CASSIGQGGSPLHF
TRBJ2-5	TRBV29-1	.	TRBD2	TGCAGCGTTGATCGGGGGGGAGAGACCCAGTACTTC	CSVDRGGETQYF
TRBJ2-7	TRBV6-1	.	.	TGTGCCAGCACCCCCCCGGGGACAACCTACGAGCAGTACTTC	CASTPPGTTYEQYF
TRBJ2-1	TRBV27	once	.	TGTGCCAGCAGTTTAGTGGGGGGGCCAACGAATGAGCAGTTCTTC	CASSLVGGPTNEQFF
TRBJ1-2	TRBV5-6	.	TRBD1	TGTGCCAGCAGCACTGGGGACAGTACTAACTATGGCTACACCTTC	CASSTGDSTNYGYTF
TRBJ1-4	TRBV5-8	once	.	TGTGCCAGCAGCTACCAGAATGAAAAACTGTTTTTT	CASSYQNEKLFF
TRBJ1-1	TRBV19	.	.	TGTGCCACCACTCGCAGAGGGACTGAAGCTTTCTTT	CATTRRGTEAFF
TRBJ2-3	TRBV2	.	.	TGTGCCAGCAGCACAGGGAGTCCCCTCACAGATACGCAGTATTTT	CASSTGSPLTDTQYF
TRBJ1-3	TRBV2	once	.	TGTGCCAGCGAATTACAGAAGAGCTCTGGAAACACCATATATTTT	CASELQKSSGNTIYF
TRBJ2-1	TRBV6-5	.	.	TGTGCCAGCAGATCGGCGGCTGAGCAGTTCTTC	CASRSAAEQFF
TRBJ2-2	TRBV5-8	.	.	TGTGCCAGCAGCGGCAGGGGTACGAACACCGGGGAGCTGTTTTTT	CASSGRGTNTGELFF
TRBJ1-5	TRBV12-2	.	.	TGTGCAAGTCGCTTAGCCTCAAACAGGGCTAAGAGCAATCAGCCCCAGCATTTT	CASRLASNRAKSNQPQHF
TRBJ2-3	TRBV9	.	.	TGTGCCAGCAGCGTTTTGTCGTCAGATACGCAGTATTTT	CASSVLSSDTQYF
TRBJ1-2	TRBV19	once	.	TGTGCCAGTAGTACAGGGGAAAGGGGCTACACCTTC	CASSTGERGYTF
TRBJ2-3	TRBV7-3	.	.	TGTGCCAGCAGCCGAGAGGGGGCGGGGACGACTAGCACAGATACGCAGTATTTT	CASSREGAGTTSTDTQYF
TRBJ1-6	TRBV19	.	TRBD1	TGTGCCAGTAGTACTAAGACCGGGACAGGGGCGACACCCCTCCACTTT	CASSTKTGTGATPLHF
TRBJ1-1	TRBV7-3	.	.	TGTGCCAGCAGCTTATTGGGGGGGAACACTGAAGCTTTCTTT	CASSLLGGNTEAFF
TRBJ1-2	TRBV6-4	once	.	TGTGCCAGCAGTGAATGGGTGGCGGGGGTCCAAAACCCCTTGGGCGGCTACACCTTC	CASSEWVAGVQNPLGGYTF
TRBJ2-2	TRBV5-4	.	TRBD1	TGTGCCAGCAGCCCCCGGGACAGGGTAACCGGGGAGCTGTTTTTT	CASSPRDRVTGELFF
TRBJ2-3	TRBV5-1	.	.	TGCGCCAGCAGCTTGGGCACAGGGAGCGCAGATACGCAGTATTTT	CASSLGTGSADTQYF
TRBJ1-1	TRBV11-2	.	.	TGTGCCAGCAGATTGGGAGGCGGCACTGAAGCTTTCTTT	CASRLGGGTEAFF
TRBJ2-7	TRBV2	few	.	TGTGCCAGCAGCGTCTCCTACGAGCAGTACTTC	CASSVSYEQYF
TRBJ1-5	TRBV27	.	TRBD1	TGTGCCAGCAGACCCGGGACAGGGTTTCCCTATAGCAATCAGCCCCAGCATTTT	CASRPGTGFPYSNQPQHF